Listed below are T cell receptor beta chains from one sample, sequenced in a study of T cells after yellow fever vaccination. One entry per CDR3 protein results from TCRdb running MiXCR on the 5' RACE reads. The data contain hundreds of thousands of distinct CDR3 sequences, roughly 8% of them singletons. The source was PBMCs, collected around 45 days after the first yellow fever vaccination. These receptor sequences come from a man aged 18-30 years who received the YFV17D yellow fever vaccine. Both conserved end residues are part of each CDR3. The D gene is left open where the match is weak. Not every row has a clone size; where given, it reads once, few, many or a size class.

D gene	V gene	CDR3 length	clone size	J gene	CDR3 DNA	CDR3 protein
TRBD1	TRBV6-6	11	many	TRBJ1-1	TGTGCCAGCAGTTGGACAGGTGAAGCTTTCTTT	CASSWTGEAFF
NA	TRBV12-3/TRBV12-4	12	few	TRBJ1-5	TGTGCCTGCCGGGACAACAATCAGCCCCAGCATTTT	CACRDNNQPQHF
TRBD1	TRBV14	13	NA	TRBJ2-5	TGTGCCAGCAGCCAACGGACAGGGGAGACCCAGTACTTC	CASSQRTGETQYF
NA	TRBV13	15	many	TRBJ1-1	TGTGCCAGCAGCTTAGGCTATAGGATGGGGGTTGAAGCTTTCTTT	CASSLGYRMGVEAFF
TRBD1	TRBV18	15	few	TRBJ1-3	TGTGCCAGCTCACCGAACCCGACAGGGCGCAACACCATATATTTT	CASSPNPTGRNTIYF
NA	TRBV5-1	14	NA	TRBJ1-1	TGCGCCAGCAGCAGGGGCCTCAGGGACACTGAAGCTTTCTTT	CASSRGLRDTEAFF
NA	TRBV12-3/TRBV12-4	14	few	TRBJ2-3	TGTGCCAGCAGTTTAATGGTGGGCACAGATACGCAGTATTTT	CASSLMVGTDTQYF
NA	TRBV4-3	15	NA	TRBJ1-4	TGCGCCAGCAGCCAAGATCGATCCGAAGGGGAAAAACTGTTTTTT	CASSQDRSEGEKLFF
TRBD1	TRBV10-3	15	few	TRBJ1-1	TGTGCCATCAGTGACGGCAGGGGGATGAACACTGAAGCTTTCTTT	CAISDGRGMNTEAFF
TRBD2	TRBV29-1	14	many	TRBJ2-1	TGCAGCGTTGTTGTAGCGGGGGGTTTTAATGAGCAGTTCTTC	CSVVVAGGFNEQFF
TRBD1	TRBV5-1	16	few	TRBJ2-1	TGCGCCAGCAGCGGGTCCGGGACAGGGTACGACAATGAGCAGTTCTTC	CASSGSGTGYDNEQFF
TRBD1	TRBV27	12	few	TRBJ1-6	TGTGCCAGTGGACAGGGATATTCACCCCTCCACTTT	CASGQGYSPLHF
NA	TRBV7-9	14	NA	TRBJ2-2	TGTGCCAGCAGCGAAAGCAAGTGGGGCTGGGAGCTGTTTTTT	CASSESKWGWELFF
NA	TRBV12-3/TRBV12-4	15	NA	TRBJ1-5	TGTGCCAGCAGTCTCGGGACCCCAGTCAGAGAGCCCCAGCATTTT	CASSLGTPVREPQHF
TRBD1	TRBV20-1	15	many	TRBJ1-3	TGCAGTGCTAGACCGGGACAGGGGACTGGAAACACCATATATTTT	CSARPGQGTGNTIYF
NA	TRBV5-4	14	few	TRBJ2-7	TGTGCCAGCAGCTTGGGCCAGAATAGGGACGAGCAGTACTTC	CASSLGQNRDEQYF
NA	TRBV7-2	14	few	TRBJ2-5	TGTGCCAGCAGCTTCCAACAGGGACGGGAGACCCAGTACTTC	CASSFQQGRETQYF
NA	TRBV5-1	15	few	TRBJ2-2	TGCGCCAGCAGCTTGGCCGGTTTAGGGCCCGGGGAGCTGTTTTTT	CASSLAGLGPGELFF
NA	TRBV12-5	13	NA	TRBJ2-2	TGTGCTAGTGGTGTCGGGAACACCGGGGAGCTGTTTTTT	CASGVGNTGELFF
NA	TRBV10-3	16	many	TRBJ2-2	TGTGCCATCAGTGAGTCCAAGGGGCTCAACACCGGGGAGCTGTTTTTT	CAISESKGLNTGELFF
NA	TRBV5-1	15	few	TRBJ2-3	TGCGCCAGCAGCTTCCGAGCGGGTGGGCCAGATACGCAGTATTTT	CASSFRAGGPDTQYF
TRBD2	TRBV4-1	20	many	TRBJ2-1	TGCGCCAGCAGCCAAGATCCCGCGCGAGCGGGGGGCTCGCTGGGCAATGAGCAGTTCTTC	CASSQDPARAGGSLGNEQFF
TRBD1	TRBV18	15	NA	TRBJ2-7	TGTGCCAGCTCACCCGGGACAGGGGATTCCTACGAGCAGTACTTC	CASSPGTGDSYEQYF
TRBD1	TRBV27	14	many	TRBJ1-5	TGTGCCAGCAGTTCCGGACAGGGTTATCAGCCCCAGCATTTT	CASSSGQGYQPQHF
TRBD1	TRBV6-1	14	NA	TRBJ1-5	TGTGCCAGCAGAACCTGGGACAGGGGTCAGCCCCAGCATTTT	CASRTWDRGQPQHF
NA	TRBV20-1	13	NA	TRBJ1-5	TGCAGTGCTAGAAAGCAGGGTGATCAGCCCCAGCATTTT	CSARKQGDQPQHF
NA	TRBV20-1	17	NA	TRBJ2-5	TGCAGTGCTAGGGCAGCCCGGACTACCAAAGACCCGGAGACCCAGTACTTC	CSARAARTTKDPETQYF
NA	TRBV12-3/TRBV12-4	12	few	TRBJ2-7	TGTGCCATCTATGTTCGGGACGGCGCTAAGTACTTC	CAIYVRDGAKYF
TRBD1	TRBV10-3	11	few	TRBJ1-1	TGTGCCATCCGACAGGGGGCTGAAGCTTTCTTT	CAIRQGAEAFF
NA	TRBV5-1	14	NA	TRBJ2-2	TGCGCCAGCAGCCCGGACTCCTCCACCGGGGAGCTGTTTTTT	CASSPDSSTGELFF
TRBD2	TRBV20-1	14	NA	TRBJ2-3	TGCAGTGCTAGAACAGCGGGGATCACAGATACGCAGTATTTT	CSARTAGITDTQYF
TRBD1	TRBV12-3/TRBV12-4	17	NA	TRBJ1-2	TGTGCCAGCAGTCATGGGACAGGGGGCCCGTCCTGCTATGGCTACACCTTC	CASSHGTGGPSCYGYTF